Below are 23 T cell receptor beta chains sequenced from a single sample in a study of blood T cells in healthy people across ages. It was with a sample-barcoded 5' primer and a J-beta primer mix that a second PCR of roughly 7 to 12 cycles was run. TCRdb recomputed calls from the 5' RACE reads with MiXCR, one row per CDR3 protein. The data contain roughly 730,000 distinct CDR3 sequences, approximately 60% of them seen just once; the ten biggest clones take up roughly 26%. Sample: blood. The receptors originated from a man aged 40-55 years in good health.

This clonotype was observed a few times. The chain recombines TRBV6-1 with TRBJ1-2; D is unclear. The CDR3 runs to 14 residues. Germline V gene data show CDR1 as MNHNS and CDR2 as SASEGT. The V end was cut by 1 base, the J end by 1 base, with 7 bases between. The CDR3 sequence: CASSEGPFNYGYTF. CDR3 nucleotides: TGTGCCAGCAGTGAAGGTCCATTTAACTATGGCTACACCTTC.

The rearrangement links TRBV5-5 to TRBJ2-5; 10 nucleotides align to TRBD2. Looked up from germline, CDR1 is SGHKS and CDR2 is YYEKEE (reference sequence). This CDR3 contains 16 residues. J lost 1 base, V lost 2 bases, and 5 bases had no gene match. The CDR3 coding sequence is TGTGCCAGCAGCTTCCTAGCGGGGGAGATCCAAGAGACCCAGTACTTC. Amino acid sequence: CASSFLAGEIQETQYF.

The chain employs TRBV7-8 and TRBJ2-3, with 12 bases identical to TRBD2. CDR3 length: 17 amino acids. Looked up from germline, CDR1 is SGHVS and CDR2 is FQNEAQ. Trimming at V came to 5 bases and at J to 2 bases, leaving 8 bases not matched to a gene. As DNA, the CDR3 is TGTGCCAGCAGCCCTTGGACTAGCGGGGTAGTCACAGATACGCAGTATTTT. Amino acids: CASSPWTSGVVTDTQYF.

The chain joins TRBV7-6 to TRBJ2-7, with unresolved D. This CDR3 contains 14 residues. Germline CDR1 SGHVS, CDR2 FNYEAQ. Trimming took 3 bases from V and 2 from J, leaving 11 bases between them. CDR3 region: CASSFAEPAYEQYF. The CDR3 DNA is TGTGCCAGCAGCTTCGCCGAACCGGCCTACGAGCAGTACTTC.

V usage is TRBV28 and J usage is TRBJ2-5, with D unclear. The CDR3 covers 12 residues. Trimming removed 6 bases at V and 11 bases at J, with 16 bases between. CDR1 MDHEN and CDR2 SYDVKM come from the germline V gene. The CDR3: CASSEPPERQYF. The DNA for the CDR3 is TGTGCCAGCAGCGAGCCTCCAGAACGGCAGTACTTC.

The chain uses TRBV15 and TRBJ1-4; no clear D gene. Germline V gene sequence: CDR1 LNHNV, CDR2 YYDKDF (reference sequence). Trimming removed 3 bases from V and 4 bases from J, with 3 bases in between. The CDR3 length is 12 residues. For the CDR3, the DNA is TGTGCCACCAGCAGGATTAATGAAAAACTGTTTTTT. Its translation: CATSRINEKLFF. Based on the CDR3 plus reference TRBV15 and TRBJ1-4, the full variable domain is DAMVIQNPRYQVTQFGKPVTLSCSQTLNHNVMYWYQQKSSQAPKLLFHYYDKDFNNEADTPDNFQSRRPNTSFCFLDIRSPGLGDTAMYLCATSRINEKLFFGSGTQLSVL.

V is TRBV21-1 and J is TRBJ2-5; no DNA check was done on the table's D call, TRBD1. TRBV21-1 is tagged as a pseudogene. The CDR3 contains 16 residues. The CDR3, as DNA: TGTGCCAGCAGCAAACTGCGACAGGTTCCCCAAGAGACCCAGTACTTC. It codes for CASSKLRQVPQETQYF.

This chain connects TRBV7-3 to TRBJ1-5, with no clear D. The germline V gene has CDR1 SGHTA and CDR2 FQGTGA. Trimming shortened V by 6 bases and J by 0 bases, and 6 bases separated the two germline ends. This CDR3 comprises 13 residues. In DNA, the CDR3 is TGTGCCAGCAGTCAATATAGCAATCAGCCCCAGCATTTT. It is translated as CASSQYSNQPQHF.

This rearrangement joins TRBV6-2 or TRBV6-3 to TRBJ1-5, with D unresolved. Germline CDR1 MNHEY, CDR2 SVGEGT. Trimming removed 2 bases from V and 4 bases from J, with 9 bases in between. The CDR3 is made up of 14 amino acids. The CDR3 is CASSYEAGNQPQHF. DNA for the CDR3: TGTGCCAGCAGTTACGAGGCAGGAAATCAGCCCCAGCATTTT.

The V gene is TRBV20-1, the J gene TRBJ1-2, with D perhaps matching TRBD1 (5 bases). V gave up 0 bases and J gave up 12 bases, with 17 bases separating them. The germline V gene has CDR1 DFQATT and CDR2 SNEGSKA (reference sequence). The length of the CDR3 is 13 residues. The CDR3 here is CSARELRGREDTF. CDR3 sequence (DNA): TGCAGTGCTAGAGAATTAAGGGGCCGGGAGGACACCTTC.

V gene TRBV15 combines with J gene TRBJ1-1, with a possible D match to TRBD1 (5 bases). V lost 5 bases, J lost 4 bases, and 17 bases lay in between. Looked up from germline, CDR1 is LNHNV and CDR2 is YYDKDF (reference sequence). The CDR3 contains 15 residues. The CDR3 region is CATSFRDRMGTEAFF. The CDR3 nucleotides are TGTGCCACCAGCTTCCGGGACCGAATGGGCACTGAAGCTTTCTTT.

The chain joins TRBV7-8 to TRBJ2-7; D is possibly TRBD1 (6 bases). V was shortened by 6 bases and J by 1 base, with 16 bases between the two germline ends. This CDR3 has 15 residues. Germline V gene data show CDR1 as SGHVS and CDR2 as FQNEAQ. CDR3 in amino acids: CASRNLRDNSYEQYF. CDR3 bases: TGTGCCAGCAGAAACCTCCGGGACAATTCCTACGAGCAGTACTTC.

The chain combines TRBV5-1 with TRBJ2-3, with TRBD2 as a possible D gene (5 bases). Deletions cut 0 bases from V and 0 bases from J, with 8 bases between. The CDR3 loop spans 15 amino acids. Germline V CDR1 and CDR2: SGHRS, YFSETQ. The CDR3 region is CASSLEASSTDTQYF. The CDR3 nucleotides are TGCGCCAGCAGCTTGGAGGCTAGCAGCACAGATACGCAGTATTTT.

This rearrangement joins TRBV29-1 to TRBJ1-2; D possibly corresponds to TRBD1 (6 bases). Germline V gene data show CDR1 as SQVTM and CDR2 as ANQGSEA. Trimming pared 7 bases from V and 8 bases from J, leaving 8 bases between. The CDR3 has 9 amino acids. DNA of the CDR3: TGCAGCGGCGGACAGGGCTACACCTTC. This gives the protein CSGGQGYTF.

This clonotype was detected only a few times. This chain links TRBV28 with TRBJ2-7; 7 bases map to TRBD1. Trimming cost V 5 bases and J 1 base; bases outside gene matches: 8. The CDR3 length is 15 residues. From germline, CDR1 is MDHEN and CDR2 SYDVKM. This chain's CDR3 is CASSPRGRGSYEQYF. CDR3 nucleotides: TGTGCCAGCAGTCCGAGGGGGCGAGGGTCCTACGAGCAGTACTTC. Combining the CDR3 with reference TRBV28 and TRBJ2-7 gives the whole variable domain DVKVTQSSRYLVKRTGEKVFLECVQDMDHENMFWYRQDPGLGLRLIYFSYDVKMKEKGDIPEGYSVSREKKERFSLILESASTNQTSMYLCASSPRGRGSYEQYFGPGTRLTVT.

The V call is TRBV11-1, the J call TRBJ2-1; D gene unclear. The CDR3 length is 15 residues. Per the germline V gene, CDR1 is SGHAT and CDR2 is FQDESV (reference sequence). The V end lost 0 bases, the J end lost 7 bases, and 13 bases lay between the germline ends. CDR3 sequence: CASSLAGLLLNEQFF. As DNA, the CDR3 is TGTGCCAGCAGCTTAGCGGGTCTTCTCTTGAATGAGCAGTTCTTC.

The gene calls are TRBV4-2 and TRBJ2-5; D possibly corresponds to TRBD2 (6 bases). V was pared by 2 bases and J by 12 bases, with 19 bases between. The CDR3 totals 14 residues. CDR1 and CDR2 (germline): LGHNA, YNFKEQ. The CDR3 protein is CASSQSPLSGLKYF. In DNA, the CDR3 is TGTGCCAGCAGCCAATCGCCCCTTTCGGGACTGAAGTACTTC.

This clonotype has more than one count but fewer than ten. The rearrangement uses TRBV24-1 and TRBJ2-6; tentatively, D is TRBD1 or TRBD2 (7 bases each). The CDR3 length is 20 residues. V lost 1 base and J 2 bases, leaving 20 bases between the germline ends. Germline CDR1 reads KGHDR; CDR2 reads SFDVKD. CDR3 DNA sequence: TGTGCCACCAGTGATTTCAGGGGGGGGGCTCCGTCCCCTGGGGCCAACGTCCTGACTTTC. Its protein is CATSDFRGGAPSPGANVLTF.

The chain is built from TRBV9 and TRBJ2-7, with D perhaps being TRBD1 or TRBD2 (6 bases each). CDR3 size: 15 residues. Germline-derived CDR1 and CDR2 are SGDLS and YYNGEE. Trimming stripped 2 bases from V and 0 bases from J, with 12 bases between. DNA of the CDR3: TGTGCCAGCAGCGTGGGGGGCGACGACTCCTACGAGCAGTACTTC. It yields the protein CASSVGGDDSYEQYF.

As concerns this clonotype: Germline is not matched at one junction end, which may reflect a read error. This chain joins TRBV24-1 and TRBJ2-3, with 10 bases that match TRBD2. Per the germline V gene, CDR1 is KGHDR and CDR2 is SFDVKD. The CDR3 spans 13 residues. The CDR3 region has the DNA TGTGCCACCAGTGTGCTAGCGGGAGATATGCAGTATTTT. Protein product: CATSVLAGDMQYF.

The gene calls are TRBV29-1 and TRBJ2-1; tentatively, D is TRBD1 or TRBD2 (6 bases each). Germline V gives CDR1 SQVTM, CDR2 ANQGSEA. Between the trimmed V and J ends, which lost 4 bases and 6 bases, there was a span of 22 bases. CDR3 length: 16 residues. The CDR3 sequence is CSVGSSGQGTGNEQFF. CDR3 in DNA: TGCAGCGTTGGCAGTTCAGGGCAGGGGACTGGCAATGAGCAGTTCTTC.

The rearrangement links TRBV20-1 to TRBJ2-3; no reliable D call. V gave up 4 bases and J gave up 2 bases, with 7 bases separating them. Germline CDR1 reads DFQATT; CDR2 reads SNEGSKA (reference sequence). The CDR3 contains 12 residues. The CDR3 DNA reads TGCAGTGCTACCGGTTACACAGATACGCAGTATTTT. Protein: CSATGYTDTQYF.

This chain connects TRBV15 to TRBJ1-5; 8 bases are a match to TRBD1. Trimming removed 3 bases from V and 1 base from J; junction bases left unmatched: 11. Per germline, CDR1 LNHNV and CDR2 YYDKDF (reference sequence). This CDR3 has 18 residues. CDR3 sequence reads: CATSSRRQGMASNQPQHF. The CDR3 DNA reads TGTGCCACCAGCAGTAGGAGACAGGGGATGGCGAGCAATCAGCCCCAGCATTTT.